A selection of T cell receptor beta chains follows, all from one sample in a study of T cells expressing NK-cell markers. Each CDR3 protein gets one entry in TCRdb, which reprocessed the 5' RACE reads and gives no DNA. Here the sample table reports about 260,000 distinct CDR3 sequences. The sequencing sample was made of blood T cells: a sorted CD56 or NKG2C T cell subset, CD4+ or CD8+ T cells, or bulk PBMC T cells (not recorded which). All receptors derive from a man between 18 and 35 years old in good health. Each CDR3 is given with its conserved first and last residue.

j_call v_call cdr3_aa
TRBJ2-2 TRBV12-3/TRBV12-4 CASGSSTGTGRTGELFF
TRBJ2-1 TRBV6-2/TRBV6-3 CASSSAATSPGSYNEQFF
TRBJ2-2 TRBV9 CASSVGSTLLGELFF
TRBJ2-7 TRBV11-2 CASSVGLVHEQYF
TRBJ1-6 TRBV19 CASTSQNYNSPLHF
TRBJ2-5 TRBV15 CATSRAKARGTETQYF
TRBJ2-1 TRBV27 CASSLRDRNFNEQFF
TRBJ1-5 TRBV12-3/TRBV12-4 CASRGKGGINQPQHF
TRBJ2-1 TRBV29-1 CSVGVGAGDINEQFF
TRBJ1-2 TRBV11-2 CASSSNRGGGYTF
TRBJ2-6 TRBV7-3 CASSFGNSGANVLTF
TRBJ2-3 TRBV20-1 CSPQKTTRDTQYF
TRBJ1-5 TRBV2 CASSEMSGDNQPQHF
TRBJ1-3 TRBV12-3/TRBV12-4 CASSTGQVENTIYF
TRBJ2-7 TRBV27 CASSPGQASYEQYF
TRBJ2-3 TRBV5-1 CASSTARGGGDTQYF
TRBJ1-5 TRBV12-3/TRBV12-4 CASSVRVSDNQPQHF